The sequence of this T cell receptor beta chain was determined in a study of OX40 agonist ivuxolimab in advanced cancers. Study-level results: Dosing at 0.1 to 3.0 mg/kg was accompanied by clonal expansion of CD4+ and CD8+ blood T cells by week 6.

Any history of autoimmune disease or systemic immunosuppression disqualified patients. As for this clone: Its antigen is as yet unknown.

Some clones are missing from TCRdb's copy, which holds only in-frame ones; the method was immunoSEQ multiplex PCR. The sample includes roughly 72,000 clones, roughly 87% seen only once; the top ten take 10% to 12%. The starting material was CD4+ or CD8+ T cells sorted from blood, obtained in a trial of the OX40 agonist ivuxolimab. The clonotype comes from an adult with an advanced solid tumor such as melanoma, head and neck, liver or kidney cancer.

CDR3 loop: CASSQTSGGDNEQFF. The DNA for the CDR3 is TGTGCCAGCTCCCAGACTAGCGGGGGGGACAATGAGCAGTTCTTC. The chain employs TRBV18 and TRBJ2-1, with TRBD2 matching 14 bases. Germline lookup yields CDR1 KGHSH and CDR2 LQKENI. There are 15 residues in the CDR3. The V segment lost 6 bases and the J segment 5 bases; nucleotides outside the gene matches: 3.